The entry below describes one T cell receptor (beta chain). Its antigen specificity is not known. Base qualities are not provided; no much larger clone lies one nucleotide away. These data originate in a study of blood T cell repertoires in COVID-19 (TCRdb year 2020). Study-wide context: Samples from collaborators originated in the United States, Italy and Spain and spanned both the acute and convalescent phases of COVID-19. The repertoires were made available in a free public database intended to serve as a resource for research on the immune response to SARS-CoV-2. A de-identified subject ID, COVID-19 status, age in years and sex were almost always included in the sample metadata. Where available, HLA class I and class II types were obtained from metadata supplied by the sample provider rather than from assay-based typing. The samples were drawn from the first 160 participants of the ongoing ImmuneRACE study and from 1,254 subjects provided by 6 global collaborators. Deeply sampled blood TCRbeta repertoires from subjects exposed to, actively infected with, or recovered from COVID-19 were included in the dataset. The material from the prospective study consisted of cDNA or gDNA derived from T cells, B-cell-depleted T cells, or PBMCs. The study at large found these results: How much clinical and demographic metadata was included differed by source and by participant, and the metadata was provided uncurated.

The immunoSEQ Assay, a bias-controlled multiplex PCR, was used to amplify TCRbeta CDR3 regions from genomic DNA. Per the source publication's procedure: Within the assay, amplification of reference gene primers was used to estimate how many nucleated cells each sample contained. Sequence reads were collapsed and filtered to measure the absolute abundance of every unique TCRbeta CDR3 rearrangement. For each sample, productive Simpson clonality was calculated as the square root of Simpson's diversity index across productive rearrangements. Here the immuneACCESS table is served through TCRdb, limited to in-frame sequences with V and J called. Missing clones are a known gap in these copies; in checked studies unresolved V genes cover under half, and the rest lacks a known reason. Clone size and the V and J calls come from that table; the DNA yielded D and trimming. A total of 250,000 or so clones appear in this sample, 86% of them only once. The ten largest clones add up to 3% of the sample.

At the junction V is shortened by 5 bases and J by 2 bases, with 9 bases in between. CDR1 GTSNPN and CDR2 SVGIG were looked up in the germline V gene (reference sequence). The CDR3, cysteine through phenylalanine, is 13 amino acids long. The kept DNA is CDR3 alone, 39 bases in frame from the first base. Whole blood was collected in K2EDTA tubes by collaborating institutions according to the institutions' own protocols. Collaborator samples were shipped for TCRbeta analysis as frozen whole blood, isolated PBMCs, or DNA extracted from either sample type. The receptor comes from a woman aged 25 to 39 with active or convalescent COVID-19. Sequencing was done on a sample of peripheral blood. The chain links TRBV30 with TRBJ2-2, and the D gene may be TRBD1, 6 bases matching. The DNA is TGTGCCTGGGGGGACACAAACACCGGGGAGCTGTTTTTT. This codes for CAWGDTNTGELFF.